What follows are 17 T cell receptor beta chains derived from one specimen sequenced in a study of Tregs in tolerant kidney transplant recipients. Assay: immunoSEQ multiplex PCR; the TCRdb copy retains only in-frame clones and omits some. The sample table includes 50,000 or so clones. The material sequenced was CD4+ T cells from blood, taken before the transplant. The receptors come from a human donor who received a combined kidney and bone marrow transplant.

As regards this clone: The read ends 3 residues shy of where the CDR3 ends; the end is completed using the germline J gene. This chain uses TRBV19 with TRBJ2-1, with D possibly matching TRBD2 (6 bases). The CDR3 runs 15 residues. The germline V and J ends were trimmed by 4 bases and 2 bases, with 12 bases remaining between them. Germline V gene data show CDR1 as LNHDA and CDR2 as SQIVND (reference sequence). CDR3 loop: CASSTRLVAYNEQFF. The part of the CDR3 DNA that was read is TGTGCCAGTAGTACCCGACTAGTAGCCTACAATGAG.

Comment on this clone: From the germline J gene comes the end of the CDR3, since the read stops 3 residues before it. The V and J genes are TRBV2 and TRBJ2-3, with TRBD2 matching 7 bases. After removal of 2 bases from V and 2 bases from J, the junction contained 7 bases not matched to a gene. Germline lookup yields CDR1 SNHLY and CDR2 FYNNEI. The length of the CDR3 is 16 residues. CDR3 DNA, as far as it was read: TGTGCCAGCAGTGAAACGGCTAGCGGACACACAGATACG. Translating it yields CASSETASGHTDT. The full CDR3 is CASSETASGHTDTQYF.

This CDR3 reads CASSIAGGGQETQYF. The sequenced CDR3 bases are TGTGCCAGTAGTATAGCGGGGGGAGGGCAAGAGACC. V gene TRBV19 combines with J gene TRBJ2-5; TRBD2 agrees at 7 bases. The CDR3 end is not reached by the read, which stops 3 residues before it; the germline J gene fills it in. Trimming at V came to 1 base and at J to 2 bases, leaving 4 bases not matched to a gene. This CDR3 region has 15 residues. The V gene's germline CDR1 is LNHDA and CDR2 SQIVND (reference sequence).

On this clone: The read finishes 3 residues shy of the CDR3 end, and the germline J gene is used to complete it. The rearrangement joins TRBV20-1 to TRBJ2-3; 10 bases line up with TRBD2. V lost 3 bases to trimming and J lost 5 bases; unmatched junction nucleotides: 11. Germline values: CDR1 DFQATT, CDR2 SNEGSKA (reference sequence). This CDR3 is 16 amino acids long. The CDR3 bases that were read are TGCAGTGCTAGTCCACGGCTAGCGGGAGCTCTAGATACG. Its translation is CSASPRLAGALDT. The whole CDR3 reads CSASPRLAGALDTQYF.

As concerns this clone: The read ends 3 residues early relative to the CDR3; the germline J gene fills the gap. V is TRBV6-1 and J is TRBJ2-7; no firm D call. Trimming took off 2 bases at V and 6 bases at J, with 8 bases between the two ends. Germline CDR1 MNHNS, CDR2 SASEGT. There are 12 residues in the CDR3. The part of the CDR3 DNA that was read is TGTGCCAGCAGTGAACCAGGTTTCGAG. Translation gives CASSEPGFE. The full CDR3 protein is CASSEPGFEQYF.

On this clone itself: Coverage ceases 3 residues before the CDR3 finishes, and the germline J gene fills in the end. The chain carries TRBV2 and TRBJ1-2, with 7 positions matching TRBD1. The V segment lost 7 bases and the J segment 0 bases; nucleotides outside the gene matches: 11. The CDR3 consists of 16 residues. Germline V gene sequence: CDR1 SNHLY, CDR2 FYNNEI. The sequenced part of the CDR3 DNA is TGTGCCAGCACCCGAAGACTGGACAGGACTAACTATGGC. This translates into CASTRRLDRTNYG. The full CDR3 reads CASTRRLDRTNYGYTF.

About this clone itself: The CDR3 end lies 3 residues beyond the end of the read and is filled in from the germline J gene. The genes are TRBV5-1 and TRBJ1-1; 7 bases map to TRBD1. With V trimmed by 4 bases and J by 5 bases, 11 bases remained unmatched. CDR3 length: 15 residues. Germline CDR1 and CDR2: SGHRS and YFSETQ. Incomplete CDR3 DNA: TGCGCCAGCAGCCCATACAGGGGTGTGCGAACTGAA. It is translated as CASSPYRGVRTE. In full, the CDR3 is CASSPYRGVRTEAFF.

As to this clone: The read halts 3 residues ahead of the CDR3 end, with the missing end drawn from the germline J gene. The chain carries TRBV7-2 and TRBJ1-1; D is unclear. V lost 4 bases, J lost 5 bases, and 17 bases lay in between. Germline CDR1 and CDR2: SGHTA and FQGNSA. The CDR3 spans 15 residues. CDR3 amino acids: CASSSPRVTRTEAFF. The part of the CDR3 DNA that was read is TGTGCCAGCAGCTCCCCACGGGTGACGAGAACTGAA.

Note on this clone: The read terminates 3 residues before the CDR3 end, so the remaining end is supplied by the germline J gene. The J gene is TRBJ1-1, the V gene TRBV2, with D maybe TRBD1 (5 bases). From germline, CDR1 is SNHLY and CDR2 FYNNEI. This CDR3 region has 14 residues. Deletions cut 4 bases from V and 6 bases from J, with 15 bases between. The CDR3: CASSVARGDAEAFF. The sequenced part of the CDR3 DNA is TGTGCCAGCAGTGTTGCTAGGGGCGACGCTGAA.

The covered CDR3 bases are TGTGCCAGCAGCCTAGGGGCAGCACAAGAGACC. It translates to CASSLGAAQET. The full CDR3 reads CASSLGAAQETQYF. J is TRBJ2-5 and V is TRBV7-2; a possible D gene is TRBD1 (5 bases). The read terminates 3 residues before the CDR3 end, so the remaining end is supplied by the germline J gene. CDR1 is SGHTA, CDR2 FQGNSA, per germline. V shed 5 bases and J shed 2 bases, with 12 bases lying between them. CDR3 length equals 14 residues.

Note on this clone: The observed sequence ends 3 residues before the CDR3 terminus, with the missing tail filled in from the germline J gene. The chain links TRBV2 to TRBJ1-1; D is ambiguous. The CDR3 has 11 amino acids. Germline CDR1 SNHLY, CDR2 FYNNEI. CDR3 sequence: CASSEQIEAFF. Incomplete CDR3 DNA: TGTGCCAGCAGTGAACAGATCGAA. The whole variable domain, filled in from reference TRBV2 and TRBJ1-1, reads EPEVTQTPSHQVTQMGQEVILRCVPISNHLYFYWYRQILGQKVEFLVSFYNNEISEKSEIFDDQFSVERPDGSNFTLKIRSTKLEDSAMYFCASSEQIEAFFGQGTRLTVV.

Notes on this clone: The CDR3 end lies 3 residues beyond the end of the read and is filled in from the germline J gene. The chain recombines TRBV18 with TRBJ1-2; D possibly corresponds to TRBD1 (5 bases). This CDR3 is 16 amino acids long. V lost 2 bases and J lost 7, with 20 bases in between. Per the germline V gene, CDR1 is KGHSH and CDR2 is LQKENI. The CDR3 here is CASSPYKDGGNGGYTF. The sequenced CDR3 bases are TGTGCCAGCTCACCATATAAGGATGGGGGGAACGGTGGC.

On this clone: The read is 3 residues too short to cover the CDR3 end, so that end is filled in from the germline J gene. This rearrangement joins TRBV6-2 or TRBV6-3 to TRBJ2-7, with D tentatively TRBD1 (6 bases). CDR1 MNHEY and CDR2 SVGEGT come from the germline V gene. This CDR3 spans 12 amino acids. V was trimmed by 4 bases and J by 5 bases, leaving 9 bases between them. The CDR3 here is CASSWRQDEQYF. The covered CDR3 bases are TGTGCCAGCAGTTGGAGACAGGACGAG.

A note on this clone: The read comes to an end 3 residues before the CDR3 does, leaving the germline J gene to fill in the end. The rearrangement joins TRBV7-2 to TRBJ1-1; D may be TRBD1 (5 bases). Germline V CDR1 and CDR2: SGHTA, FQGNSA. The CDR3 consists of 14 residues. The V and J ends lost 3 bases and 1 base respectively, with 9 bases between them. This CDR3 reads CASSFGRGNTEAFF. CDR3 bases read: TGTGCCAGCAGCTTTGGTAGGGGGAACACTGAA.

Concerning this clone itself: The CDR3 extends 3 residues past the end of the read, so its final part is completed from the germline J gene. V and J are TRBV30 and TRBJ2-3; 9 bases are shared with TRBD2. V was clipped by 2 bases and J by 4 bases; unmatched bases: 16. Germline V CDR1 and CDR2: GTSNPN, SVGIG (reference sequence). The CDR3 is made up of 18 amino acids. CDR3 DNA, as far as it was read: TGTGCCTGGAGTCAGTTAGATGTGGCTAGCGGGGACCCAGATACG. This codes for CAWSQLDVASGDPDT. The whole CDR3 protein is CAWSQLDVASGDPDTQYF.

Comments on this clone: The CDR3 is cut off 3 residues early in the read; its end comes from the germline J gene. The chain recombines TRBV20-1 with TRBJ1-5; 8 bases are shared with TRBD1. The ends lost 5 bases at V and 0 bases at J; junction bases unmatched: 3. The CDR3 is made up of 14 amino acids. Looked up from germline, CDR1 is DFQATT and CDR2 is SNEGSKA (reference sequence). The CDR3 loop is CSAVDRGSNQPQHF. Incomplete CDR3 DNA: TGCAGTGCTGTCGACAGGGGTAGCAATCAGCCC.

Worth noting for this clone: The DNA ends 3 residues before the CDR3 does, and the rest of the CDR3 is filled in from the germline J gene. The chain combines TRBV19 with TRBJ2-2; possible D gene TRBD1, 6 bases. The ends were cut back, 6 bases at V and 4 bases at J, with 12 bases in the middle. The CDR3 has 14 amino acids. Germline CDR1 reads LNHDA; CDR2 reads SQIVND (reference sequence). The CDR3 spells CASRPRGFTGELFF. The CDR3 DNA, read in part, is TGTGCCAGTAGACCAAGGGGGTTCACCGGGGAG.